Given below is one T cell receptor beta chain in context. CDR3 size: 16 residues. Trimming pared 2 bases from V and 1 base from J, leaving 11 bases between. Per germline, CDR1 MNHEY and CDR2 SMNVEV (reference sequence). The data were taken from a study of blood T cell repertoires in COVID-19. Source study methods: Cell counts per sample came from amplifying reference gene primers. Generated by immunoSEQ multiplex PCR, the TCRdb table keeps only in-frame clones and is missing some. That table supplies the V and J calls and clone size; D and trimming were determined from the DNA. The sample carries about 73,000 clones, more than 65% recorded once.

Sequencing used peripheral blood. This clonotype was obtained from a human donor in a cohort sampled during active COVID-19. The J gene is TRBJ2-2, the V gene TRBV27, with D perhaps TRBD1 (5 bases). CDR3 DNA sequence: TGTGCCAGCAGTTTACAGGGATGGGGGAACACCGGGGAGCTGTTTTTT. This encodes CASSLQGWGNTGELFF.